This record covers a single T cell receptor (beta chain). This specimen comes from a study of cytomegalovirus exposure and HLA in healthy donors. 13 Jbeta primers and 60 Vbeta primers were used for the PCR. Sequencing was performed with immunoSEQ multiplex PCR; in TCRdb, only in-frame clones are kept and a portion is missing. This sample contains just over 150,000 clones. Sequenced material: PBMCs. This TCR came from a man aged 30-40 years in good health and CMV-seronegative.

CDR3 bases: TGTGCCAGCAGCCTCCTATCTGTGGGGGCGCCCCAGCATTTT. It specifies CASSLLSVGAPQHF. V usage is TRBV11-3 and J usage is TRBJ1-5; possibly TRBD1 for D (6 bases). Trimming took off 5 bases at V and 9 bases at J, with 17 bases between the two ends. This CDR3 has 14 amino acids. Germline CDR1 and CDR2: SGHNT and YENEEA.